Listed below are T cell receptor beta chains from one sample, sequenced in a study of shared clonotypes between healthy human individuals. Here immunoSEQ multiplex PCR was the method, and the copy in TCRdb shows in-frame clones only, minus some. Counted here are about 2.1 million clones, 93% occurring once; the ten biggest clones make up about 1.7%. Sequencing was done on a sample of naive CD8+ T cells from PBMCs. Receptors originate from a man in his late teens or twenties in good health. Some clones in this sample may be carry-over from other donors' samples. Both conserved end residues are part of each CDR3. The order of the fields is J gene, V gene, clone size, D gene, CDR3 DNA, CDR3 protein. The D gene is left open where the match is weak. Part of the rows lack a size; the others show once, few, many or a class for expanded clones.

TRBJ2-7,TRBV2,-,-,TGTGCCAGCAGCGACCCGGGACAATCCTACGAGCAGTACTTC,CASSDPGQSYEQYF
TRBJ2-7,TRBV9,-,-,TGTGCCAGCAGCCCCCGGACGGCCTCCTACGAGCAGTACTTC,CASSPRTASYEQYF
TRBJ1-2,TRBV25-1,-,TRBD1,TGTGCCAGCAGTAACCCGACAGGGTCCGGTGGCTACACCTTC,CASSNPTGSGGYTF
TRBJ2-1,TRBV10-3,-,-,TGTGCCATCAGTGAGTCGACGGGAGAGGCTTGGGATGAGCAGTTCTTC,CAISESTGEAWDEQFF
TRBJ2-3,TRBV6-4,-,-,TGTGCCAGCAGTGACTCGATTAGGGGAGATACGCAGTATTTT,CASSDSIRGDTQYF
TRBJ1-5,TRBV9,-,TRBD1,TGTGCCAGCAGCGTAGGTGGGACAGGGGGTCAGCCCCAGCATTTT,CASSVGGTGGQPQHF
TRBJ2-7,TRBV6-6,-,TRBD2,TGTGCCAGCAGTTACCCTCAGGCTAGCGGCTACGAGCAGTACTTC,CASSYPQASGYEQYF
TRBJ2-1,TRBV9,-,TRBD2,TGTGCCAGCAGCGTAGATTCTAGCGGGAGTCACAATGAGCAGTTCTTC,CASSVDSSGSHNEQFF
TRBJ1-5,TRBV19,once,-,TGTGCCAGTCAAATTCAGGGGTTGAGCAATCAGCCCCAGCATTTT,CASQIQGLSNQPQHF
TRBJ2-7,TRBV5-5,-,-,TGTGCCAGCAGCCCACCTACCTACGAGCAGTACTTC,CASSPPTYEQYF
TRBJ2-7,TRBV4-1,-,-,TGCGCCAGCAGCCAAGATGTTTGGATCGAGCAGTACTTC,CASSQDVWIEQYF
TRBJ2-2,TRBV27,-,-,TGTGCCAGCAGTTCACCAGACATTACCCTGGATTCGGTCGGGGAGCTGTTTTTT,CASSSPDITLDSVGELFF
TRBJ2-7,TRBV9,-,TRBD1,TGTGCCAGCAGCACCGAGGGAGGGACAGGGGGCGGCGGGAGGACCAGCTACGAGCAGTACTTC,CASSTEGGTGGGGRTSYEQYF
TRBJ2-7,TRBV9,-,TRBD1,TGTGCCAGCAGCTTTGGACAGGCCCATTCCTACGAGCAGTACTTC,CASSFGQAHSYEQYF
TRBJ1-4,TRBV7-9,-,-,TGTGCCAGCAGCCAACCCGTATATTTGGGGAATGAAAAACTGTTTTTT,CASSQPVYLGNEKLFF
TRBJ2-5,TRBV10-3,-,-,TGTGCCATCAGTGATTGGCAACAACAAGAGACCCAGTACTTC,CAISDWQQQETQYF
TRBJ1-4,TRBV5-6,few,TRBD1,TGTGCCAGCAGCTTCGGACAGGGTATATTCGGACTGTTTTTT,CASSFGQGIFGLFF
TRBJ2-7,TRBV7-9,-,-,TGTGCCAGCAGCTCGGGATTCCCCTACGAGCAGTACTTC,CASSSGFPYEQYF
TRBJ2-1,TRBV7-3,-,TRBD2,TGTGCCAGCAGCTCCCCCCTTGGCGGGAGGGCCGGGAATGAGCAGTTCTTC,CASSSPLGGRAGNEQFF
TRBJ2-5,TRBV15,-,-,TGTGCCACCAGCAGATCCCGGGATCTAAATCTAGAGACCCAGTACTTC,CATSRSRDLNLETQYF
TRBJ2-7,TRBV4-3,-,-,TGCGCCAGCAGCCAAGTGTGGGGGAGCTACGAGCAGTACTTC,CASSQVWGSYEQYF
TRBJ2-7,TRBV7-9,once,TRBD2,TGTGCCAGCAGCGCCGGGGGGAGCGAGGAGTACTTC,CASSAGGSEEYF
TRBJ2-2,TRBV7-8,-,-,TGTGCCAGCAGCCCCACCCGCCGGGAGCTGTTTTTT,CASSPTRRELFF
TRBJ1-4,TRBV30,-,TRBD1,TGTGCCTGGAGTGGCGGGGACAGTTTAAATGAAAAACTGTTTTTT,CAWSGGDSLNEKLFF
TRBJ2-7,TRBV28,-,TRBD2,TGTGCCAGCAGTTTCCACGGGACTAGCAACTCCTACGAGCAGTACTTC,CASSFHGTSNSYEQYF
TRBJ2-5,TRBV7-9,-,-,TGTGCCAGCAGCCCACGAGGGGGGACCCAGTACTTC,CASSPRGGTQYF
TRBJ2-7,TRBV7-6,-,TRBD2,TGTGCCAGCAGCTTATTTAGCGGGAGGTCCCACGAGCAGTACTTC,CASSLFSGRSHEQYF
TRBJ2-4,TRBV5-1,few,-,TGCGCCAGCAGCCTGAACGGGGGCAAAAACATTCAGTACTTC,CASSLNGGKNIQYF
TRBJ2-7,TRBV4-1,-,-,TGCGCCAGCAGCCAAGCCCTCTTGGACGGCCCAGCCTCCTACGAGCAGTACTTC,CASSQALLDGPASYEQYF
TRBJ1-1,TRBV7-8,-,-,TGTGCCAGCAGCTCCCCGTTCGGTTCTATGAACACTGAAGCTTTCTTT,CASSSPFGSMNTEAFF
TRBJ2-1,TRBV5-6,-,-,TGTGCCAGCAGCTGGCCTGGAGGGGTGATCCCTGAGCAGTTCTTC,CASSWPGGVIPEQFF
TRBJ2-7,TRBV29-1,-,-,TGCAGCGTTAACACCCCATACGAGCAGTACTTC,CSVNTPYEQYF
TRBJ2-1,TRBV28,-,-,TGTGCCAGCAGTTTACACGGGGCCCCCTACAATGAGCAGTTCTTC,CASSLHGAPYNEQFF
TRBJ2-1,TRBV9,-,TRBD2,TGTGCCAGCAGTCCCCTAACGGGAGGGCTCAACTACAATGAGCAGTTCTTC,CASSPLTGGLNYNEQFF
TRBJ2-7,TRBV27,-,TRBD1,TGTGCCAGCGGGATACAGGGGAGCTACGAGCAGTACTTC,CASGIQGSYEQYF
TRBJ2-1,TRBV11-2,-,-,TGTGCCAGCAGCTTACGAGGGGATTCCTACAATGAGCAGTTCTTC,CASSLRGDSYNEQFF
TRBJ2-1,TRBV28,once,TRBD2,TGTGCCAGCCAAAACTTAGCGGGAGGGCAGTACAGCTCCTACAATGAGCAGTTCTTC,CASQNLAGGQYSSYNEQFF
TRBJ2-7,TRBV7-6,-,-,TGTGCCAGCAGCTTAATGGAGACTGGTTGGAACGAGCAGTACTTC,CASSLMETGWNEQYF
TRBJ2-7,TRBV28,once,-,TGTGCCAGCAGTTTAACCCCGGGGGGCTCACGTGGGGAGCAGTACTTC,CASSLTPGGSRGEQYF
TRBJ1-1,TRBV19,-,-,TGTGCCAGTAGTATTCGTCCCCTGAACACTGAAGCTTTCTTT,CASSIRPLNTEAFF